This T cell receptor (beta chain) was found in a study of CD8 T cells in Susac syndrome. Study background: At blood draw, Susac syndrome patients were therapy-naive, on corticosteroids, or on intravenous immunoglobulin alone. Overall study findings and caveats: The study found that Susac CD8+ clonal expansion peaked in TEMRA cells and active patients.

RNA totalling roughly 0.45 to 1 ug underwent reverse transcription with random hexamers. Multiplex immunoSEQ PCR targeted 54 Vbeta and 13 Jbeta TCR beta segments. TCRdb independently ran MiXCR on the immunoSEQ multiplex PCR reads; one entry per CDR3 protein. The sample holds about 76,000 distinct CDR3 sequences; roughly 92% are singletons and the top ten take around 0.45%. CDR1 SGHVS and CDR2 FQNEAQ come from the germline V gene. V was clipped by 4 bases and J by 7 bases; unmatched bases: 13. The CDR3 runs to 16 residues. With respect to this clonotype: The antigen is undetermined.

The sequenced sample was CD8+ T cells from PBMCs. This TCR was recovered from a human donor with Susac syndrome. The chain uses TRBV7-8 and TRBJ2-1, with 7 bases fitting TRBD2. The CDR3 sequence: CASSSTGSPGGNEQFF. The CDR3 DNA is TGTGCCAGCAGCTCCACCGGGTCTCCGGGGGGAAATGAGCAGTTCTTC. Full variable domain (rest looked up from reference TRBV7-8 and TRBJ2-1): GAGVSQSPRYKVAKRGQDVALRCDPISGHVSLFWYQQALGQGPEFLTYFQNEAQLDKSGLPSDRFFAERPEGSVSTLKIQRTQQEDSAVYLCASSSTGSPGGNEQFFGPGTRLTVL.